Below, 5 T cell receptor beta chains from the same sample are listed, as sequenced in a study of long-term antiretroviral therapy in people with HIV. At survey level, the immunoSEQ assay was run in its v3.0 version. Clones were read by immunoSEQ multiplex PCR, and TCRdb kept only the in-frame ones, dropping some. Of tens of thousands of clones in the sample, about three quarters are singletons; the top ten hold around 8%. This sample comprised unsorted PBMCs, obtained 3.1 years after starting antiretroviral therapy. The receptors derive from a woman between 50 and 59 years old with HIV.

This clone was found a few times. The chain uses TRBV2 and TRBJ1-2, with 9 bases fitting TRBD1. Germline V gives CDR1 SNHLY, CDR2 FYNNEI. CDR3 size: 15 residues. The ends lost 6 bases at V and 7 bases at J; junction bases unmatched: 12. This CDR3 reads CASSATTGGLGGYTF. The CDR3 DNA follows: TGTGCCAGCAGCGCTACGACAGGGGGGCTCGGTGGCTACACCTTC.

This clone has only one observation. The chain employs TRBV5-5 and TRBJ2-5; no definite D call. Germline V gene data show CDR1 as SGHKS and CDR2 as YYEKEE (reference sequence). This CDR3 contains 14 residues. The V end was cut by 0 bases, the J end by 5 bases, with 11 bases between. CDR3 residues: CASSLGWVSETQYF. The CDR3 DNA reads TGTGCCAGCAGCTTGGGGTGGGTTTCCGAGACCCAGTACTTC.

J is TRBJ2-1 and V is TRBV29-1, with 8 bases identical to TRBD1. Germline CDR1 and CDR2: SQVTM and ANQGSEA. V lost 7 bases, J lost 5 bases, and 4 bases stayed unmatched. The CDR3 has 12 residues. CDR3 amino acids: CSAHRGDNEQFF. The CDR3 bases are TGCAGCGCCCACAGGGGGGACAATGAGCAGTTCTTC.

The J gene is TRBJ1-5, the V gene TRBV19; no definite D call. Deletions cut 2 bases from V and 0 bases from J, with 11 bases between. Germline CDR1 reads LNHDA; CDR2 reads SQIVND (reference sequence). This CDR3 contains 16 residues. The CDR3 sequence is CASSIQTIYSNQPQHF. The CDR3 DNA follows: TGTGCCAGTAGTATACAGACAATATATAGCAATCAGCCCCAGCATTTT.

This chain connects TRBV29-1 to TRBJ2-7; D is undetermined. The germline gives CDR1 SQVTM, CDR2 ANQGSEA. The CDR3 contains 11 residues. Trimming left V 7 bases short and J 2 bases short, with 9 bases between. Here the CDR3 reads CSASTTYEQYF. The CDR3 coding sequence is TGCAGCGCCTCGACGACCTACGAGCAGTACTTC.